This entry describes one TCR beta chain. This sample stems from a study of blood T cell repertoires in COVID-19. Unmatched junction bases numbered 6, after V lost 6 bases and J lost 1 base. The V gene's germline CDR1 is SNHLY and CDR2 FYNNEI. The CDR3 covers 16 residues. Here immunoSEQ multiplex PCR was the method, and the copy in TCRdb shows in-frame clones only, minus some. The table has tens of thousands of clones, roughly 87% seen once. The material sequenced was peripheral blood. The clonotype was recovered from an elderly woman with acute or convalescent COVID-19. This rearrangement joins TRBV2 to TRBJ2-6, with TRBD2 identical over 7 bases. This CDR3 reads CASSPTSLSGANVLTF. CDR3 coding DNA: TGTGCCAGCAGCCCGACTAGCTTATCTGGGGCCAACGTCCTGACTTTC.